This T cell receptor beta chain derives from a study of blood T cell repertoires in COVID-19. About the study: There were acute and convalescent COVID-19 samples, and they came from the United States, Italy and Spain. T cells, B-cell-depleted T cells, or PBMCs supplied cDNA or gDNA.

In the original processing: Cell counts per sample came from amplifying reference gene primers. Here immunoSEQ multiplex PCR was the method, and the copy in TCRdb shows in-frame clones only, minus some. V and J calls and clone size are given by that table; D and trimming were obtained from the DNA. The data contain 200,000 to 250,000 clones, 70% to 90% of them seen just once; the ten biggest clones take up 0.85% to 1%. V lost 3 bases, J lost 1 base, and 9 bases lay in between. This CDR3 comprises 14 residues. Germline V gene data show CDR1 as SEHNR and CDR2 as FQNEAQ (reference sequence). The rearrangement joins TRBV7-9 to TRBJ1-1; tentatively, D is TRBD1 (6 bases). This receptor was taken from a man aged 40-55 years with acute or convalescent COVID-19. Input material: peripheral blood. CDR3 nucleotides: TGTGCCAGCAGCTTGCAGGGGTCGAACACTGAAGCTTTCTTT. It encodes CASSLQGSNTEAFF.